This paragraph covers one T cell receptor (beta chain) sequence. Its specificity is not known. Separate cDNA molecules each had unique molecular identifiers attached to them. TCRdb independently ran MiXCR on the 5' RACE reads; one entry per CDR3 protein. The table includes about 59,000 distinct CDR3 sequences, under 15% detected once. These data originate in a study of early T cells in non-severe SARS-CoV-2 infection. Study information: Sequencing was performed on bulk RNA from unsorted whole blood, leaving chains unpaired.

Findings and caveats of the study: Sequences matched to VDJdb favored anti-spike CD8 responses, while private and CD4 specificities were missed.

V trimming: 1 base; J trimming: 3 bases; junction bases outside the gene matches: 9. The CDR3 loop spans 17 amino acids. Germline loops: CDR1 MDHEN, CDR2 SYDVKM. V gene TRBV28 combines with J gene TRBJ1-5, with 7 bases identical to TRBD1. Sequencing used whole blood, obtained at baseline. This sequence originates from an adult who was a healthcare worker with PCR-confirmed SARS-CoV-2 infection or an uninfected control (not recorded which). CDR3 nucleotide sequence: TGTGCCAGCAGTTTATTCCAGGGGGTAGGGAACAATCAGCCCCAGCATTTT. Translation: CASSLFQGVGNNQPQHF.